A selection of T cell receptor beta chains follows, all from one sample in a study of beta chain features in type 1 diabetes. The data were produced by immunoSEQ multiplex PCR, yet TCRdb's version contains in-frame clones alone and is incomplete. Found here are 500,000 to 650,000 clones, 12% of them singletons; the top ten hold more than 0.095%. The sample consisted of naive CD4+ T cells from blood. The receptors shown here come from a man younger than 40 with type 1 diabetes. The CDR3 runs from the conserved cysteine through the conserved F or W. A D gene is named only where the DNA matches it firmly. A row's size may be missing; if present it is once, few, many or a size class.

v_gene	d_gene	abundance	j_gene	CDR3aa	CDR3nt
TRBV28	NA	few	TRBJ2-5	CASSFRTAGRETQYF	TGTGCCAGCAGTTTTCGTACGGCGGGCCGAGAGACCCAGTACTTC
TRBV9	NA	few	TRBJ2-2	CASSVVWDNTGELFF	TGTGCCAGCAGCGTAGTATGGGATAACACCGGGGAGCTGTTTTTT
TRBV6-1	TRBD2	NA	TRBJ2-5	CASSETWTSGQETQYF	TGTGCCAGCAGTGAAACGTGGACTAGCGGACAAGAGACCCAGTACTTC
TRBV28	NA	NA	TRBJ1-3	CASSLGRASSGNTIYF	TGTGCCAGCAGTTTGGGCAGGGCTAGCTCTGGAAACACCATATATTTT
TRBV28	TRBD1	NA	TRBJ2-5	CASSEGAEETQYF	TGTGCCAGCAGCGAGGGGGCGGAGGAGACCCAGTACTTC
TRBV23-1	NA	NA	TRBJ2-7	CASSRIGPATYEQYF	TGCGCCAGCAGTCGGATAGGGCCTGCCACCTACGAGCAGTACTTC
TRBV9	NA	NA	TRBJ2-3	CASSVEWAGPTDTQYF	TGTGCCAGCAGCGTAGAATGGGCGGGGCCCACAGATACGCAGTATTTT
TRBV10-3	NA	NA	TRBJ2-7	CAISPDRGARYEQYF	TGTGCCATCAGCCCGGACCGGGGGGCGAGGTACGAGCAGTACTTC
TRBV7-2	NA	few	TRBJ1-6	CASRSQAADSPLHF	TGTGCCAGCAGGTCACAGGCGGCCGATTCACCCCTCCACTTT
TRBV10-3	TRBD2	few	TRBJ2-3	CAISEGLAESTDTQYF	TGTGCCATCAGTGAGGGGCTAGCGGAAAGCACAGATACGCAGTATTTT
TRBV27	TRBD1	NA	TRBJ1-2	CASSPRGTGDGYTF	TGTGCCAGCAGTCCCCGCGGGACAGGGGATGGCTACACCTTC
TRBV7-2	TRBD1	few	TRBJ2-2	CASSLGTGVPGELFF	TGTGCCAGCAGCTTAGGGACAGGGGTGCCCGGGGAGCTGTTTTTT
TRBV4-2	NA	few	TRBJ2-3	CASSQATAGSSTDTQYF	TGTGCCAGCAGCCAAGCGACTGCAGGGTCCTCTACAGATACGCAGTATTTT
TRBV11-2	TRBD2	once	TRBJ2-5	CASTEQPGGAAETQYF	TGTGCCAGCACCGAACAACCCGGGGGGGCGGCAGAGACCCAGTACTTC
TRBV14	NA	few	TRBJ1-3	CASSQDVTAISGNTIYF	TGTGCCAGCAGCCAAGACGTGACAGCGATCTCTGGAAACACCATATATTTT
TRBV7-9	TRBD1	NA	TRBJ1-2	CASNLGAVRDRVNYGYTF	TGTGCCAGCAACCTAGGAGCCGTTCGGGACAGGGTAAACTATGGCTACACCTTC
TRBV7-9	NA	NA	TRBJ2-2	CASSLAAGTGELFF	TGTGCCAGCAGCTTAGCCGCAGGGACCGGGGAGCTGTTTTTT
TRBV9	NA	few	TRBJ2-5	CASSVDPGGETQYF	TGTGCCAGCAGCGTAGACCCCGGAGGGGAGACCCAGTACTTC
TRBV7-9	NA	few	TRBJ2-1	CASSLSGEIYNEQFF	TGTGCCAGCAGCTTATCAGGGGAGATTTACAATGAGCAGTTCTTC
TRBV7-9	NA	NA	TRBJ2-3	CASSLGEGPDTQYF	TGTGCCAGCAGCTTAGGAGAAGGGCCAGATACGCAGTATTTT
TRBV30	NA	NA	TRBJ2-3	CAWTASTDTQYF	TGTGCCTGGACCGCTAGCACAGATACGCAGTATTTT
TRBV25-1	NA	NA	TRBJ2-5	CASSDHRVASQETQYF	TGTGCCAGCAGTGACCACAGGGTAGCCTCCCAAGAGACCCAGTACTTC
TRBV7-8	NA	NA	TRBJ2-7	CASSLLPYEQYF	TGTGCCAGCAGCTTACTTCCGTACGAGCAGTACTTC
TRBV10-3	NA	NA	TRBJ1-1	CAISGSNTEAFF	TGTGCCATCAGTGGCTCGAACACTGAAGCTTTCTTT
TRBV18	NA	few	TRBJ2-3	CASSPLGTDTQYF	TGTGCCAGCTCACCACTTGGCACAGATACGCAGTATTTT
TRBV9	NA	NA	TRBJ2-5	CASSVAGGRQETQYF	TGTGCCAGCAGCGTAGCCGGGGGCCGGCAAGAGACCCAGTACTTC
TRBV7-9	TRBD1	few	TRBJ2-7	CASTTGDREYF	TGTGCCAGCACCACGGGGGACAGGGAGTACTTC
TRBV29-1	TRBD2	NA	TRBJ2-1	CSVVAGGSSYNEQFF	TGCAGCGTTGTAGCGGGGGGGTCCTCCTACAATGAGCAGTTCTTC
TRBV4-3	NA	NA	TRBJ1-2	CASSQDGPPLGYGYTF	TGCGCCAGCAGCCAAGATGGCCCCCCTCTAGGCTATGGCTACACCTTC
TRBV7-2	NA	few	TRBJ1-1	CASSLGSRLRAEAFF	TGTGCCAGCAGCTTAGGGAGCCGCTTGAGGGCTGAAGCTTTCTTT
TRBV15	NA	NA	TRBJ1-1	CATSRDFGGNTEAFF	TGTGCCACCAGCAGAGATTTCGGGGGGAACACTGAAGCTTTCTTT
TRBV4-3	NA	once	TRBJ2-7	CASSQELGSGGLSYEQYF	TGCGCCAGCAGCCAAGAACTTGGTTCGGGGGGCCTCTCCTACGAGCAGTACTTC
TRBV7-2	NA	NA	TRBJ2-5	CASSLPPGTGETQYF	TGTGCCAGCAGCTTACCACCCGGGACTGGAGAGACCCAGTACTTC
TRBV6-1	TRBD1	NA	TRBJ1-5	CASSEVGTGSGQPQHF	TGTGCCAGCAGTGAAGTCGGGACAGGGTCGGGTCAGCCCCAGCATTTT
TRBV18	NA	NA	TRBJ2-7	CASSPNSPGSDEQYF	TGTGCCAGCTCACCAAACTCGCCCGGGTCAGACGAGCAGTACTTC
TRBV9	NA	few	TRBJ2-2	CASSVSGRRNTGELFF	TGTGCCAGCAGCGTATCGGGGCGGAGGAACACCGGGGAGCTGTTTTTT
TRBV2	NA	NA	TRBJ1-1	CASSGEVNTEAFF	TGTGCCAGCAGTGGAGAAGTAAACACTGAAGCTTTCTTT
TRBV18	NA	NA	TRBJ2-1	CASSPPSVSSYNEQFF	TGTGCCAGCTCACCACCTAGCGTCAGCTCCTACAATGAGCAGTTCTTC
TRBV25-1	NA	few	TRBJ1-2	CASSELRVGYTF	TGTGCCAGCAGTGAATTACGGGTCGGCTACACCTTC
TRBV27	NA	NA	TRBJ1-1	CASSSATAQNTEAFF	TGTGCCAGCAGTTCCGCGACGGCTCAGAACACTGAAGCTTTCTTT
TRBV21-1	NA	NA	TRBJ2-7	CASSKTRTHYEQYF	TGTGCCAGCAGCAAAACCCGGACCCACTACGAGCAGTACTTC
TRBV6-4	NA	few	TRBJ2-4	CASSVIQGTAIQYF	TGTGCCAGCAGTGTGATCCAGGGGACGGCCATTCAGTACTTC
TRBV29-1	NA	few	TRBJ1-5	CSVGEGGNQPQHF	TGCAGCGTGGGTGAAGGGGGCAATCAGCCCCAGCATTTT
TRBV7-9	NA	few	TRBJ2-3	CASSRGDSTDTQYF	TGTGCCAGCTCCAGGGGGGACAGCACAGATACGCAGTATTTT
TRBV7-8	NA	few	TRBJ2-3	CASRSSTPDTQYF	TGTGCCAGCCGGAGTAGTACCCCAGATACGCAGTATTTT
TRBV4-3	NA	few	TRBJ1-6	CASSQELRGRGNSPLHF	TGCGCCAGCAGCCAAGAATTGAGGGGTCGGGGTAATTCACCCCTCCACTTT
TRBV25-1	NA	NA	TRBJ2-5	CASSAAGQPEETQYF	TGTGCCAGCAGTGCCGCCGGACAGCCTGAAGAGACCCAGTACTTC
TRBV7-2	NA	few	TRBJ2-1	CASSLGTVKNEQFF	TGTGCCAGCAGCTTAGGGACAGTTAAAAATGAGCAGTTCTTC
TRBV30	TRBD2	few	TRBJ2-7	CAWTPQGSGAYEQYF	TGTGCCTGGACTCCTCAAGGTAGCGGGGCTTACGAGCAGTACTTC